A selection of T cell receptor beta chains follows, all from one sample in a study of blood T cell repertoires in COVID-19. Profiled with immunoSEQ multiplex PCR; TCRdb holds only in-frame clones, not every one. The data show 200,000 to 300,000 clones, with more than 65% seen just once and approximately 2.4% held by the top ten. Sequencing was done on a sample of peripheral blood. The origin of the receptors is a man between 35 and 55 years old who had recovered from COVID-19. Both conserved end residues are part of each CDR3. D genes are given only for firm matches. The size entry is marked missing in some rows and otherwise reads once, few, many or a size class.

clone size: NA
V gene: TRBV9
D gene: TRBD2
J gene: TRBJ2-7
CDR3 DNA: TGTGCCAGCAGCGTAGAGACGGGGGGTTCCTACGAGCAGTACTTC
CDR3 protein: CASSVETGGSYEQYF

clone size: NA
V gene: TRBV19
D gene: NA
J gene: TRBJ1-6
CDR3 DNA: TGTGCCAGTAGTATTACAGGCCAGAGGTCACCCCTCCACTTT
CDR3 protein: CASSITGQRSPLHF

clone size: NA
V gene: TRBV7-2
D gene: NA
J gene: TRBJ1-1
CDR3 DNA: TGTGCCAGCAGCTTAGGGGGCCGAGGAACTGAAGCTTTCTTT
CDR3 protein: CASSLGGRGTEAFF

clone size: few
V gene: TRBV29-1
D gene: NA
J gene: TRBJ2-2
CDR3 DNA: TGCAGCGTTGAGGGAAGCGGACCGAACACCGGGGAGCTGTTTTTT
CDR3 protein: CSVEGSGPNTGELFF

clone size: NA
V gene: TRBV2
D gene: NA
J gene: TRBJ1-6
CDR3 DNA: TGTGCCAGCAGCAATAATTCACCCCTCCACTTT
CDR3 protein: CASSNNSPLHF

clone size: NA
V gene: TRBV4-3
D gene: TRBD1
J gene: TRBJ1-5
CDR3 DNA: TGCGCCAGCAGCCTCCGGACAGGCACCGATCAGCCCCAGCATTTT
CDR3 protein: CASSLRTGTDQPQHF

clone size: NA
V gene: TRBV19
D gene: NA
J gene: TRBJ2-7
CDR3 DNA: TGTGCCAGTAGTATGTCCCAGGGGTTCTACGAGCAGTACTTC
CDR3 protein: CASSMSQGFYEQYF

clone size: many
V gene: TRBV27
D gene: NA
J gene: TRBJ1-5
CDR3 DNA: TGTGCCAGCAGTTTGCAGGGGCTGGGTTTTCAGCCCCAGCATTTT
CDR3 protein: CASSLQGLGFQPQHF

clone size: NA
V gene: TRBV7-8
D gene: NA
J gene: TRBJ1-6
CDR3 DNA: TGTGCCAGCAGCTTAGAGAACTTTAATTCACCCCTCCACTTT
CDR3 protein: CASSLENFNSPLHF

clone size: NA
V gene: TRBV10-2
D gene: NA
J gene: TRBJ1-2
CDR3 DNA: TGCGCCAGCAGTGAGCCGTCACTAAAGGATTATGGCTACACCTTC
CDR3 protein: CASSEPSLKDYGYTF

clone size: NA
V gene: TRBV7-9
D gene: NA
J gene: TRBJ2-5
CDR3 DNA: TGTGCCAGCAGCTTAGGGCGGATAGAGACCCAGTACTTC
CDR3 protein: CASSLGRIETQYF

clone size: NA
V gene: TRBV18
D gene: NA
J gene: TRBJ1-4
CDR3 DNA: TGTGCCAGCTCACTTAACAGGGCAACTAATGAAAAACTGTTTTTT
CDR3 protein: CASSLNRATNEKLFF

clone size: NA
V gene: TRBV5-6
D gene: TRBD1
J gene: TRBJ1-2
CDR3 DNA: TGTGCCAGCGGGACGGGACAGGGGTACTATGGCTACACCTTC
CDR3 protein: CASGTGQGYYGYTF

clone size: NA
V gene: TRBV12-3/TRBV12-4
D gene: NA
J gene: TRBJ1-2
CDR3 DNA: TGTGCCAGCAGTTTAGTAGGGAGGGGCTACACCTTC
CDR3 protein: CASSLVGRGYTF

clone size: NA
V gene: TRBV19
D gene: NA
J gene: TRBJ1-5
CDR3 DNA: TGTGCCAGTAGTATAGCCCTTAGCAATCAGCCCCAGCATTTT
CDR3 protein: CASSIALSNQPQHF

clone size: NA
V gene: TRBV5-5
D gene: NA
J gene: TRBJ2-5
CDR3 DNA: TGTGCCAGCAGCACCTCAGGTGAAGAGACCCAGTACTTC
CDR3 protein: CASSTSGEETQYF

clone size: NA
V gene: TRBV20-1
D gene: NA
J gene: TRBJ2-3
CDR3 DNA: TGCAGTGCTAGTTGGGGCCCTTTGGGAACAGATACGCAGTATTTT
CDR3 protein: CSASWGPLGTDTQYF

clone size: few
V gene: TRBV30
D gene: NA
J gene: TRBJ1-3
CDR3 DNA: TGTGCCTGGAGTGTACGGTTACTCTCTGGAAACACCATATATTTT
CDR3 protein: CAWSVRLLSGNTIYF

clone size: NA
V gene: TRBV19
D gene: NA
J gene: TRBJ1-1
CDR3 DNA: TGTGCCAGTAGTATAGTTTTATCGACAGATGAAGCTTTCTTT
CDR3 protein: CASSIVLSTDEAFF

clone size: NA
V gene: TRBV6-6
D gene: TRBD1
J gene: TRBJ2-1
CDR3 DNA: TGTGCCAGCAGTCCACAGGGGGCATCCTACAATGAGCAGTTCTTC
CDR3 protein: CASSPQGASYNEQFF

clone size: NA
V gene: TRBV18
D gene: NA
J gene: TRBJ1-6
CDR3 DNA: TGTGCCAGCTCGCCGGGATATATAGAATCACCCCTCCACTTT
CDR3 protein: CASSPGYIESPLHF

clone size: NA
V gene: TRBV24-1
D gene: TRBD1
J gene: TRBJ1-2
CDR3 DNA: TGTGCCACTATATATGGAGACAGGGACAGTTCCTCCTACTTCTATGGCTACACCTTC
CDR3 protein: CATIYGDRDSSSYFYGYTF

clone size: NA
V gene: TRBV19
D gene: TRBD1
J gene: TRBJ2-7
CDR3 DNA: TGTGCCAGTAGTACACGGACAGGGGGCTACCACGAGCAGTACTTC
CDR3 protein: CASSTRTGGYHEQYF

clone size: NA
V gene: TRBV19
D gene: NA
J gene: TRBJ1-3
CDR3 DNA: TGTGCCAGTAGTATAGGACCAGGCCCTGGAAACACCATATATTTT
CDR3 protein: CASSIGPGPGNTIYF

clone size: NA
V gene: TRBV11-2
D gene: TRBD1
J gene: TRBJ2-1
CDR3 DNA: TGTGCCAGCAGCCCAGGACAGGGAATAAGCAATGAGCAGTTCTTC
CDR3 protein: CASSPGQGISNEQFF

clone size: once
V gene: TRBV5-8
D gene: NA
J gene: TRBJ1-5
CDR3 DNA: TGTGCCAGCAGCCTAGCAATTTATAGCAATCAGCCCCAGCATTTT
CDR3 protein: CASSLAIYSNQPQHF

clone size: few
V gene: TRBV29-1
D gene: NA
J gene: TRBJ2-5
CDR3 DNA: TGCAGCGTTGTTAGCGTAGGAGAGACCCAGTACTTC
CDR3 protein: CSVVSVGETQYF